These 27 T cell receptor beta chains share one sample of origin, sequenced in a study of control samples from healthy donors and cancer patients. Produced via immunoSEQ multiplex PCR; TCRdb's table is partial and in-frame only. Of under 300,000 clones listed, over 75% are singletons. The specimen sequenced was PBMCs. Source of these receptors: an older woman with lung cancer.

The rearrangement uses TRBV5-1 and TRBJ2-1, with 12 nucleotides matching TRBD2. Germline-derived CDR1 and CDR2 are SGHRS and YFSETQ. CDR3 length: 16 residues. The ends lost 0 bases at V and 4 bases at J; junction bases unmatched: 2. The CDR3 here is CASSLDTSGGYNEQFF. CDR3 nucleotides: TGCGCCAGCAGCTTGGATACTAGCGGGGGGTACAATGAGCAGTTCTTC.

This clone was recorded once. The chain joins TRBV21-1 to TRBJ1-4. TRBV21-1 is marked as a pseudogene. The CDR3 is made up of 15 amino acids. The CDR3 bases are TGTGCCAGCAGCAAAGGGGGAGGAACGGAGGAAAAACTGTTTTTT. It yields the protein CASSKGGGTEEKLFF.

There are many counts of this clone. V and J are TRBV19 and TRBJ1-6, with D possibly TRBD1 on 6 matching bases. The CDR3 contains 14 residues. Germline V lookup: CDR1 LNHDA, CDR2 SQIVND (reference sequence). Trimming removed 0 bases at V and 9 bases at J, with 9 bases between. For the CDR3, the DNA is TGTGCCAGTAGTATAGAAAACAGGGTTTCACCCCTCCACTTT. Its protein is CASSIENRVSPLHF.

The rearrangement uses TRBV5-1 and TRBJ1-5; 7 positions match TRBD1. With V trimmed by 0 bases and J by 2 bases, 8 bases remained unmatched. The CDR3 extends over 17 amino acids. Germline-derived CDR1 and CDR2 are SGHRS and YFSETQ. CDR3 nucleotide sequence: TGCGCCAGCAGCTTGGGGACAGGCGGGGGTGGCAATCAGCCCCAGCATTTT. It codes for CASSLGTGGGGNQPQHF.

The CDR3, as DNA: TGCGCCAGCTCCACCGGAGGATCCTACGAGCAGTACTTC. It encodes CASSTGGSYEQYF. The rearrangement uses TRBV5-1 and TRBJ2-5; D possibly corresponds to TRBD2 (5 bases). The J call is uncertain, as TRBJ2-7 better fits the DNA end. The CDR3 has 13 amino acids. Looked up from germline, CDR1 is SGHRS and CDR2 is YFSETQ.

The chain uses TRBV4-2 and TRBJ2-7, with D perhaps matching TRBD1 (5 bases). The CDR3 totals 15 residues. Trimming took off 0 bases at V and 4 bases at J, with 13 bases between the two ends. Per the germline V gene, CDR1 is LGHNA and CDR2 is YNFKEQ. Written as DNA, the CDR3 is TGTGCCAGCAGCCAAGAGCAGGGCAGGTCTTACGAGCAGTACTTC. As protein: CASSQEQGRSYEQYF.

This rearrangement joins TRBV5-1 to TRBJ2-1; D may be TRBD2 (6 bases). CDR1 and CDR2 (germline): SGHRS, YFSETQ. The CDR3 length is 14 residues. V lost 5 bases and J lost 4, with 13 bases in between. CDR3 sequence (DNA): TGCGCCAGCAGGTTAGCGGCTAGATACAATGAGCAGTTCTTC. It yields the protein CASRLAARYNEQFF. Variable domain in full (rest from reference TRBV5-1 and TRBJ2-1): KAGVTQTPRYLIKTRGQQVTLSCSPISGHRSVSWYQQTPGQGLQFLFEYFSETQRNKGNFPGRFSGRQFSNSRSEMNVSTLELGDSALYLCASRLAARYNEQFFGPGTRLTVL.

In nucleotides, the CDR3 is TGTGCCAGCAGCCATCCCGGGACAGGGCGCGACGAGCAGTACTTC. It encodes CASSHPGTGRDEQYF. The chain combines TRBV3-1 (or the pseudogene TRBV3-2) with TRBJ2-7; 9 nucleotides match TRBD1. The CDR3 has 15 amino acids. Germline loops: CDR1 LGHDT, CDR2 YNNKEL (reference sequence). With V trimmed by 3 bases and J by 5 bases, 8 bases remained unmatched.

The CDR3 is CASGPGGRGANVLTF. As DNA, the CDR3 is TGTGCCAGCGGTCCAGGGGGCCGTGGGGCCAACGTCCTGACTTTC. The chain couples TRBV3-1 (or the pseudogene TRBV3-2) to TRBJ2-6; 8 bases map to TRBD1. Germline-derived CDR1 and CDR2 are LGHDT and YNNKEL (reference sequence). The trim removed 8 bases at V and 3 bases at J, leaving 6 bases unmatched. This CDR3 has 15 amino acids.

The chain uses TRBV5-6 and TRBJ1-2, with D possibly matching TRBD1 (5 bases). The germline CDR1 and CDR2 sequences are SGHDT and YYEEEE. The length of the CDR3 is 12 residues. V shed 1 base and J shed 5 bases, with 6 bases lying between them. DNA for the CDR3: TGTGCCAGCAGCTTGTCAGGGTATGGCTACACCTTC. This codes for CASSLSGYGYTF. The entire variable domain, with the rest obtained from reference TRBV5-6 and TRBJ1-2, is as follows: DAGVTQSPTHLIKTRGQQVTLRCSPKSGHDTVSWYQQALGQGPQFIFQYYEEEERQRGNFPDRFSGHQFPNYSSELNVNALLLGDSALYLCASSLSGYGYTFGSGTRLTVV.

The chain's CDR3 is CASTHRQGGGMDEQFF. The CDR3 DNA reads TGTGCCAGCACCCATCGGCAGGGAGGGGGCATGGATGAGCAGTTCTTC. The chain uses TRBV25-1 and TRBJ2-1; either TRBD1 or TRBD2 may fit D (7 bases each). Germline CDR1 reads MGHDK; CDR2 reads SYGVNS. The ends were cut back, 7 bases at V and 8 bases at J, with 24 bases in the middle. The CDR3 sequence is 16 residues long. Combining the CDR3 with reference TRBV25-1 and TRBJ2-1 gives the whole variable domain EADIYQTPRYLVIGTGKKITLECSQTMGHDKMYWYQQDPGMELHLIHYSYGVNSTEKGDLSSESTVSRIRTEHFPLTLESARPSHTSQYLCASTHRQGGGMDEQFFGPGTRLTVL.

The chain combines TRBV24-1 with TRBJ2-3; D is possibly TRBD2 (6 bases). V gave up 1 base and J gave up 0 bases, with 7 bases separating them. The germline V gene has CDR1 KGHDR and CDR2 SFDVKD. This CDR3 is built from 15 residues. CDR3 amino acids: CATSDFGTSTDTQYF. CDR3 DNA sequence: TGTGCCACCAGTGATTTCGGGACTAGCACAGATACGCAGTATTTT.

The rearrangement joins TRBV18 to TRBJ2-1; 10 bases match TRBD2. The junction had 2 bases not matched to a gene; V was cut back by 3 bases and J by 0 bases. CDR1 is KGHSH and CDR2 is LQKENI in the germline V gene. CDR3 length equals 16 residues. CDR3 sequence: CASSPLAGDSYNEQFF. The CDR3 coding sequence is TGTGCCAGCTCACCGCTAGCGGGAGACTCCTACAATGAGCAGTTCTTC.

This sequence joins TRBV7-8 and TRBJ1-6; D not resolved. Between the trimmed V and J ends, which lost 2 bases and 10 bases, there was a span of 9 bases. The CDR3 is made up of 13 amino acids. Germline assignment: CDR1 SGHVS and CDR2 FQNEAQ. CDR3 bases: TGTGCCAGCAGCTTATACTCCTCATCACCCCTCCACTTT. Translation gives CASSLYSSSPLHF. The whole variable domain, filled in from reference TRBV7-8 and TRBJ1-6, reads GAGVSQSPRYKVAKRGQDVALRCDPISGHVSLFWYQQALGQGPEFLTYFQNEAQLDKSGLPSDRFFAERPEGSVSTLKIQRTQQEDSAVYLCASSLYSSSPLHFGNGTRLTVT.

The chain couples TRBV3-1 (or the pseudogene TRBV3-2) to TRBJ1-2, with D unresolved. V was pared by 0 bases and J by 4 bases, with 3 bases between. Germline V gene sequence: CDR1 LGHDT, CDR2 YNNKEL (reference sequence). This CDR3 has 12 residues. Here the CDR3 DNA reads TGTGCCAGCAGCCAAGATGTCTATGGCTACACCTTC. Its protein product is CASSQDVYGYTF.

The V gene is TRBV7-9, the J gene TRBJ2-3, with D possibly TRBD2 on 7 matching bases. Looked up from germline, CDR1 is SEHNR and CDR2 is FQNEAQ (reference sequence). The V and J ends lost 7 bases and 0 bases respectively, with 20 bases between them. This CDR3 region has 17 residues. CDR3 nucleotides: TGTGCCAGCACCGGGGGGTGGACAGCCCCTAGCACAGATACGCAGTATTTT. The encoded protein is CASTGGWTAPSTDTQYF.

The chain joins TRBV5-1 to TRBJ2-6; either TRBD1 or TRBD2 may fit D (5 bases each). The length of the CDR3 is 18 residues. Germline V lookup: CDR1 SGHRS, CDR2 YFSETQ. Trimming stripped 4 bases from V and 4 bases from J, with 21 bases between. The CDR3 region has the DNA TGCGCCAGCAGCCTACTGGGGCCTCCCCGGGGAGGGGCCAACGTCCTGACTTTC. This translates into CASSLLGPPRGGANVLTF.

The chain is built from TRBV19 and TRBJ2-6; unclear D gene. Germline V gene lookup returns CDR1 LNHDA and CDR2 SQIVND (reference sequence). This CDR3 comprises 13 residues. Between the trimmed V and J ends, which lost 9 bases and 1 base, there was a span of 7 bases. The CDR3 spells CASTVSGANVLTF. For the CDR3, the DNA is TGTGCCAGCACCGTGTCTGGGGCCAACGTCCTGACTTTC.

The genes are TRBV7-3 and TRBJ2-1; possible D gene TRBD2, 5 bases. Per germline, CDR1 SGHTA and CDR2 FQGTGA. The CDR3 consists of 15 residues. V shed 3 bases and J shed 3 bases, with 12 bases lying between them. CDR3 loop: CASSFGLAIYNEQFF. As DNA, the CDR3 is TGTGCCAGCAGCTTCGGTCTAGCTATCTACAATGAGCAGTTCTTC.

The rearrangement uses TRBV5-3 and TRBJ2-6, with 8 bases fitting TRBD1. TRBV5-3 is reported as an ORF; its role is uncertain. J was trimmed by 5 bases and V by 1 base; bases with no gene match: 11. This CDR3 is built from 18 residues. The chain's CDR3 is CARSLRGQAVFWANVLTF. Here the CDR3 DNA reads TGTGCCAGAAGCTTGAGGGGACAGGCCGTCTTCTGGGCCAACGTCCTGACTTTC.

Here the CDR3 reads CASSSPLGGKRIEQYF. CDR3 DNA: TGTGCCAGCAGTTCCCCCCTCGGGGGCAAACGAATCGAGCAGTACTTC. The V gene is TRBV28, the J gene TRBJ2-7; D tentatively reads TRBD1 or TRBD2 (6 bases each). The V gene lost 4 bases and the J gene lost 6 bases, with 22 bases spanning the gap. Per germline, CDR1 MDHEN and CDR2 SYDVKM. The CDR3 is made up of 16 amino acids. The full variable domain, completed using reference TRBV28 and TRBJ2-7, is DVKVTQSSRYLVKRTGEKVFLECVQDMDHENMFWYRQDPGLGLRLIYFSYDVKMKEKGDIPEGYSVSREKKERFSLILESASTNQTSMYLCASSSPLGGKRIEQYFGPGTRLTVT.

This clone was seen a handful of times. The chain uses TRBV5-5 and TRBJ1-5, with D hard to call. Trimming pared 0 bases from V and 10 bases from J, leaving 11 bases between. The CDR3 runs 13 residues. Germline CDR1 and CDR2: SGHKS and YYEKEE (reference sequence). The CDR3 DNA follows: TGTGCCAGCAGCTTGGCCCGGGAGGGACCCCAGCATTTT. It encodes CASSLAREGPQHF.

V and J are TRBV6-5 and TRBJ2-3; 7 nucleotides match TRBD1. The CDR3 has 15 amino acids. Germline trimming cut 5 bases from V and 1 base from J; bases unmatched to any gene: 6. Germline V CDR1 and CDR2: MNHEY, SVGAGI. CDR3 bases: TGTGCCAGCAGTCCCCGGGACAGTCGCACAGATACGCAGTATTTT. Translation: CASSPRDSRTDTQYF.

The rearrangement links TRBV28 to TRBJ1-3; unclear D gene. Trimming took 9 bases from V and 0 from J, leaving 12 bases between them. This CDR3 spans 14 amino acids. Germline-derived CDR1 and CDR2 are MDHEN and SYDVKM. As DNA, the CDR3 is TGTGCCAGTAAGCAGCTCTCCTCTGGAAACACCATATATTTT. It codes for CASKQLSSGNTIYF.

The chain combines TRBV3-1 (or the pseudogene TRBV3-2) with TRBJ2-7; TRBD2 might be the D (5 bases). The CDR3 is made up of 14 amino acids. V was pared by 4 bases and J by 0 bases, with 10 bases between. Germline values: CDR1 LGHDT, CDR2 YNNKEL (reference sequence). This chain's CDR3 is CASSPRLASYEQYF. CDR3 nucleotide sequence: TGTGCCAGCAGCCCCCGCCTAGCCTCCTACGAGCAGTACTTC.

This chain joins TRBV2 and TRBJ2-7; D tentatively fits TRBD1 or TRBD2 (6 bases each). Trimming cost V 10 bases and J 4 bases, with 17 bases left between them. The V gene's germline CDR1 is SNHLY and CDR2 FYNNEI. The CDR3 runs 13 residues. CDR3 protein: CAITEGGGYEQYF. Here the CDR3 DNA reads TGTGCCATCACCGAGGGGGGTGGATACGAGCAGTACTTC. The full variable domain, its missing parts supplied by reference TRBV2 and TRBJ2-7, is EPEVTQTPSHQVTQMGQEVILRCVPISNHLYFYWYRQILGQKVEFLVSFYNNEISEKSEIFDDQFSVERPDGSNFTLKIRSTKLEDSAMYFCAITEGGGYEQYFGPGTRLTVT.

This chain joins TRBV4-1 and TRBJ1-2, with D maybe TRBD1 (6 bases). The germline CDR1 and CDR2 sequences are MGHRA and YSYEKL. Trimming shortened V by 0 bases and J by 5 bases, and 16 bases separated the two germline ends. There are 16 residues in the CDR3. CDR3 residues: CASSQEGGLWGYGYTF. For the CDR3, the DNA is TGCGCCAGCAGCCAAGAAGGGGGGCTTTGGGGATATGGCTACACCTTC.